This TCR beta chain was obtained from a study of shared clonotypes between healthy human individuals. General study findings and limits: Clonotype sharing among donors was thought likely to change with sequencing depth.

All donors were Caucasian adults living in Nashville, Tennessee. For each subset, genomic DNA was distributed in equal portions over several immunoSEQ plates. The data were produced by immunoSEQ multiplex PCR, yet TCRdb's version contains in-frame clones alone and is incomplete. Of some 2,400,000 clones listed, around 95% are singletons. This CDR3 has 14 residues. Germline-derived CDR1 and CDR2 are SGHRS and YFSETQ. Unmatched junction bases numbered 3, after V lost 0 bases and J lost 4 bases. A note on this clone: Antigen unknown. The sample contains more than one DNA sequence encoding this CDR3.

This receptor was identified in a man between 18 and 29 years old in good health. The sequencing input was naive CD4+ T cells sorted from blood. As to subset: CD45RA+ positively selected. The chain uses TRBV5-1 and TRBJ1-1; 7 nucleotides align to TRBD1. Here the CDR3 DNA reads TGCGCCAGCAGCTTGGCCCAGGGGGGCACTGAAGCTTTCTTT. It translates to CASSLAQGGTEAFF.